The 28 T cell receptor beta chains given below trace back to one sample, sequenced in a study of T cells after posttransplantation cyclophosphamide. Treatment was busulfan-fludarabine conditioning, a marrow graft, and cyclophosphamide on days +3 and +4. Only in-frame clones appear in the TCRdb table, and some are missing; sequencing was by immunoSEQ multiplex PCR. The sample contains 7,000 to 9,000 clones, none of them singletons. The source was PBMCs, collected after allogeneic stem cell transplant with posttransplant cyclophosphamide. These receptors all come from a female patient aged 50-65 years who received an allogeneic stem cell transplant from a related donor, was CMV-positive, and had no GVHD. The graft donor may account for some of the T cells.

This clone was counted many times. The rearrangement links TRBV28 to TRBJ1-1; possible D gene TRBD1, 5 bases. Germline lookup yields CDR1 MDHEN and CDR2 SYDVKM. The CDR3 is 19 residues long. The V end was cut by 4 bases, the J end by 1 base, with 25 bases between. CDR3 loop: CASSSFPRDWVPRNTEAFF. The CDR3 bases are TGTGCCAGCAGTTCGTTCCCCAGGGACTGGGTCCCCCGGAACACTGAAGCTTTCTTT.

This clone is medium-sized by share. The V and J genes are TRBV19 and TRBJ1-3; the D is unclear. Germline loops: CDR1 LNHDA, CDR2 SQIVND (reference sequence). This CDR3 is 14 amino acids long. Trimming took 5 bases from V and 1 from J, leaving 9 bases between them. The CDR3 region has the DNA TGTGCCAGTAGTGGCATCGGGTCTGGAAACACCATATATTTT. Residues: CASSGIGSGNTIYF.

This clone has ten or more counts. The V call is TRBV15, the J call TRBJ1-1; D might be TRBD1 (5 bases). This CDR3 contains 16 residues. The germline gives CDR1 LNHNV, CDR2 YYDKDF (reference sequence). V lost 0 bases and J 0 bases, leaving 11 bases between the germline ends. The CDR3 is CATSRDLDSLNTEAFF. CDR3 DNA: TGTGCCACCAGCAGAGATCTTGACAGCTTGAACACTGAAGCTTTCTTT.

There are many counts of this clone. V gene TRBV6-5 combines with J gene TRBJ2-7; D remains unclear. CDR3 length: 14 amino acids. CDR1 MNHEY and CDR2 SVGAGI come from the germline V gene. V was clipped by 5 bases and J by 3 bases, with 14 bases between them. The CDR3 DNA reads as TGTGCCAGCAGTCTTAGTAATTCGGTCTACGAGCAGTACTTC. This gives the protein CASSLSNSVYEQYF.

This clone was recorded at least ten times. The chain carries TRBV28 and TRBJ2-5; 7 positions agree with TRBD1. Germline lookup yields CDR1 MDHEN and CDR2 SYDVKM. Trimming took 6 bases from V and 3 from J; bases not matched to a gene: 10. The CDR3 is made up of 15 amino acids. The CDR3 region is CASSVARQGKETQYF. CDR3 coding DNA: TGTGCCAGCAGCGTCGCTAGACAGGGAAAAGAGACCCAGTACTTC. Variable domain in full (rest from reference TRBV28 and TRBJ2-5): DVKVTQSSRYLVKRTGEKVFLECVQDMDHENMFWYRQDPGLGLRLIYFSYDVKMKEKGDIPEGYSVSREKKERFSLILESASTNQTSMYLCASSVARQGKETQYFGPGTRLLVL.

This clone showed up many times. The chain couples TRBV6-1 to TRBJ1-1, with 7 positions matching TRBD1. From germline, CDR1 is MNHNS and CDR2 SASEGT. Unmatched junction bases numbered 6, after V lost 7 bases and J lost 7 bases. The CDR3 covers 12 residues. CDR3 residues: CASILTGSEAFF. In DNA, the CDR3 is TGTGCCAGCATTTTGACAGGGAGTGAAGCTTTCTTT.

This clone was seen ten or more times. The rearrangement uses TRBV9 and TRBJ2-7, with D possibly TRBD2 on 7 matching bases. V was clipped by 0 bases and J by 2 bases, with 12 bases between them. The germline V gene encodes CDR1 SGDLS and CDR2 YYNGEE. The CDR3 covers 15 residues. This CDR3 reads CASSVGEGQTYEQYF. DNA for the CDR3: TGTGCCAGCAGCGTAGGGGAGGGACAAACCTACGAGCAGTACTTC.

This clone has a handful of counts. The chain has TRBV24-1 and TRBJ2-5; 10 bases fit TRBD2. The V gene's germline CDR1 is KGHDR and CDR2 SFDVKD. The V gene end was trimmed by 2 bases and the J gene end by 5 bases; junction bases not matched to a gene: 13. CDR3 size: 18 residues. As DNA, the CDR3 is TGTGCCACCAGTGATTCCAGCGTTCTGACTAGCGGGTCCGAGACCCAGTACTTC. It yields the protein CATSDSSVLTSGSETQYF.

This clone was seen repeatedly, ten times or more. The chain recombines TRBV5-1 with TRBJ1-2; TRBD1 agrees at 9 bases. J was trimmed by 0 bases and V by 0 bases; bases with no gene match: 0. Germline-derived CDR1 and CDR2 are SGHRS and YFSETQ. The CDR3 has 15 residues. The CDR3 here is CASSLGTGANYGYTF. For the CDR3, the DNA is TGCGCCAGCAGCTTGGGGACAGGGGCTAACTATGGCTACACCTTC. The full variable domain, with the rest looked up from reference TRBV5-1 and TRBJ1-2, is KAGVTQTPRYLIKTRGQQVTLSCSPISGHRSVSWYQQTPGQGLQFLFEYFSETQRNKGNFPGRFSGRQFSNSRSEMNVSTLELGDSALYLCASSLGTGANYGYTFGSGTRLTVV.

This clone was picked up many times. V is TRBV7-9 and J is TRBJ2-3, with 11 bases identical to TRBD2. Germline-derived CDR1 and CDR2 are SEHNR and FQNEAQ (reference sequence). The junction had 5 bases not matched to a gene; V was cut back by 4 bases and J by 5 bases. The CDR3 runs 15 residues. In nucleotides, the CDR3 is TGTGCCAGCAGCTCACTAGCGGGAGTGTTAGATACGCAGTATTTT. Its translation: CASSSLAGVLDTQYF.

This clone was detected many times. V is TRBV5-1 and J is TRBJ2-1; TRBD2 might be the D (6 bases). V lost 3 bases and J 5 bases, leaving 18 bases between the germline ends. Germline CDR1 and CDR2: SGHRS and YFSETQ. The CDR3 covers 16 residues. Written as DNA, the CDR3 is TGCGCCAGCAGCTGGACATTTCAGACTAGGGACAATGAGCAGTTCTTC. This encodes CASSWTFQTRDNEQFF.

There are many counts of this clone. The chain carries TRBV5-6 and TRBJ2-3, with 14 bases that match TRBD2. Germline trimming cut 1 base from V and 5 bases from J; bases unmatched to any gene: 3. The CDR3 sequence is 16 residues long. The germline V gene encodes CDR1 SGHDT and CDR2 YYEEEE. CDR3 region: CASSLQGLAGEDTQYF. The CDR3 DNA follows: TGTGCCAGCAGCTTGCAGGGACTAGCGGGAGAAGATACGCAGTATTTT.

At least ten counts were recorded for this clone. Here the CDR3 reads CASSLLAGVYNEQFF. In DNA form, the CDR3 reads TGTGCCAGCAGTCTTCTAGCGGGGGTCTACAATGAGCAGTTCTTC. The rearrangement links TRBV5-4 to TRBJ2-1, with 10 bases fitting TRBD2. The CDR3 loop spans 15 amino acids. CDR1 is SGHNT and CDR2 is YYREEE in the germline V gene (reference sequence). J gave up 3 bases and V 5 bases, and 5 bases lay outside the gene matches.

This clone was counted many times. The rearrangement uses TRBV18 and TRBJ1-2; D perhaps matches TRBD1 (6 bases). Germline CDR1 and CDR2: KGHSH and LQKENI. V lost 6 bases to trimming and J lost 0 bases, with 14 bases between them. The CDR3 covers 15 residues. The CDR3 here is CASSDSWRTNYGYTF. The CDR3 DNA follows: TGTGCCAGCTCGGACAGTTGGCGGACTAACTATGGCTACACCTTC.

This clone showed up many times. The gene calls are TRBV5-1 and TRBJ1-1, with D unresolved. V was trimmed by 4 bases and J by 3 bases, leaving 13 bases between them. Germline V lookup: CDR1 SGHRS, CDR2 YFSETQ. The CDR3 totals 14 residues. The CDR3 region is CASSLLDWDTEAFF. Written as DNA, the CDR3 is TGCGCCAGCAGCCTCCTGGACTGGGACACTGAAGCTTTCTTT. The whole variable domain, remainder taken from reference TRBV5-1 and TRBJ1-1, is KAGVTQTPRYLIKTRGQQVTLSCSPISGHRSVSWYQQTPGQGLQFLFEYFSETQRNKGNFPGRFSGRQFSNSRSEMNVSTLELGDSALYLCASSLLDWDTEAFFGQGTRLTVV.

There are a few counts of this clone. The rearrangement links TRBV7-6 to TRBJ2-5; 8 nucleotides line up with TRBD1. The CDR3 contains 13 residues. Per the germline V gene, CDR1 is SGHVS and CDR2 is FNYEAQ. Trimming at V came to 5 bases and at J to 11 bases, leaving 10 bases not matched to a gene. In DNA, the CDR3 is TGTGCCAGCAGCCTCATGGACAGGGACGGACAGTACTTC. It translates to CASSLMDRDGQYF.

This clone was counted many times. The chain uses TRBV6-1 and TRBJ2-7; 9 nucleotides line up with TRBD1. J lost 0 bases, V lost 2 bases, and 14 bases had no gene match. Looked up from germline, CDR1 is MNHNS and CDR2 is SASEGT. The CDR3 covers 19 residues. The CDR3: CASSEPGTGTLLSSYEQYF. The CDR3 DNA follows: TGTGCCAGCAGTGAACCCGGGACAGGGACCCTTCTTAGCTCCTACGAGCAGTACTTC.

This clone was counted ten times or more. This chain connects TRBV6-1 to TRBJ1-1; TRBD1 might be the D (6 bases). The germline CDR1 and CDR2 sequences are MNHNS and SASEGT. The ends were cut back, 1 base at V and 5 bases at J, with 14 bases in the middle. This CDR3 is built from 15 residues. The CDR3 loop is CASSEGIPGQTEAFF. The CDR3 nucleotides are TGTGCCAGCAGTGAAGGTATACCGGGACAAACTGAAGCTTTCTTT.

In this sample, this clone turned up many times. The gene calls are TRBV4-1 and TRBJ2-7; D is ambiguous. CDR3 length: 15 amino acids. Germline loops: CDR1 MGHRA, CDR2 YSYEKL. V was cut by 1 base and J by 3 bases, with 13 bases left in between. The CDR3 here is CASSQVIDGFYEQYF. The CDR3 DNA follows: TGCGCCAGCAGCCAAGTTATTGACGGGTTCTACGAGCAGTACTTC.

In this sample, this clone turned up many times. The chain links TRBV11-2 to TRBJ1-1; D gene uncertain. V was clipped by 5 bases and J by 3 bases, with 7 bases between them. The CDR3 is 12 amino acids. In germline, CDR1 is SGHAT, CDR2 FQNNGV. CDR3 nucleotide sequence: TGTGCCAGCAGCCCACAGTACACTGAAGCTTTCTTT. It is translated as CASSPQYTEAFF.

In its sample, this clone was seen many times. V and J are TRBV5-1 and TRBJ1-1; D is unresolved. The germline V and J ends were trimmed by 5 bases and 3 bases, with 17 bases remaining between them. The CDR3 covers 15 residues. Germline CDR1 SGHRS, CDR2 YFSETQ. The CDR3 here is CASSSEEIRYTEAFF. Written as DNA, the CDR3 is TGCGCCAGCAGTTCCGAAGAGATAAGGTACACTGAAGCTTTCTTT.

Ten or more counts support this clone. V is TRBV7-9 and J is TRBJ2-7; 8 bases fit TRBD2. This CDR3 has 14 residues. With V trimmed by 6 bases and J by 1 base, 5 bases remained unmatched. Germline assignment: CDR1 SEHNR and CDR2 FQNEAQ (reference sequence). The CDR3 coding sequence is TGTGCCAGCAGAATTAGCGGGGCTTCCTACGAGCAGTACTTC. This codes for CASRISGASYEQYF.

This clone was seen many times. V gene TRBV24-1 combines with J gene TRBJ2-6; TRBD1 matches at 9 bases. V dropped 1 base and J dropped 0; count of bases not matched to a gene: 6. The CDR3 contains 19 residues. Germline loops: CDR1 KGHDR, CDR2 SFDVKD. The CDR3 protein is CATSDFAGTGNSGANVLTF. DNA for the CDR3: TGTGCCACCAGTGATTTTGCCGGGACAGGGAACTCTGGGGCCAACGTCCTGACTTTC.

This clone was observed many times. The V and J genes are TRBV5-8 and TRBJ1-1; D might be TRBD1 (5 bases). Trimming removed 5 bases from V and 5 bases from J, with 13 bases in between. This CDR3 is built from 13 residues. Germline assignment: CDR1 SGHTS and CDR2 YDEGEE. The CDR3 loop is CASRARGETEAFF. Written as DNA, the CDR3 is TGTGCCAGCAGGGCTAGGGGAGAGACTGAAGCTTTCTTT.

This clone was seen many times. The V call is TRBV7-2, the J call TRBJ1-3, with D possibly matching TRBD1 (6 bases). The CDR3 runs to 14 residues. CDR1 is SGHTA and CDR2 is FQGNSA in the germline V gene. Trimming cost V 3 bases and J 9 bases, with 15 bases left between them. CDR3: CASSFPGQRTTIYF. CDR3 DNA sequence: TGTGCCAGCAGCTTTCCAGGACAGCGGACCACCATATATTTT.

This clone was counted ten times or more. The gene calls are TRBV7-9 and TRBJ2-1; D unclear. Germline lookup yields CDR1 SEHNR and CDR2 FQNEAQ (reference sequence). Trimming cost V 2 bases and J 9 bases, with 11 bases left between them. This CDR3 comprises 13 residues. CDR3 nucleotides: TGTGCCAGCAGCTTAAACAGTATAGGTGAGCAGTTCTTC. Translation: CASSLNSIGEQFF.

This clone was recorded at least ten times. CDR3 sequence: CSVEGAGNYGYTF. In DNA form, the CDR3 reads TGCAGCGTTGAAGGGGCGGGCAACTATGGCTACACCTTC. The chain recombines TRBV29-1 with TRBJ1-2; D is uncertain. Looked up from germline, CDR1 is SQVTM and CDR2 is ANQGSEA. The CDR3 runs to 13 residues. Between the trimmed V and J ends, which lost 1 base and 2 bases, there was a span of 8 bases.

This clone was observed many times. J is TRBJ1-1 and V is TRBV9; D gene ambiguous. CDR3 length: 14 residues. Germline loops: CDR1 SGDLS, CDR2 YYNGEE. V lost 0 bases and J 2 bases, leaving 8 bases between the germline ends. The CDR3 DNA is TGTGCCAGCAGCGTAGTCGGGTTCAACACTGAAGCTTTCTTT. This encodes CASSVVGFNTEAFF. The full variable domain, in which reference TRBV9 and TRBJ1-1 provide the parts outside the CDR3, is DSGVTQTPKHLITATGQRVTLRCSPRSGDLSVYWYQQSLDQGLQFLIQYYNGEERAKGNILERFSAQQFPDLHSELNLSSLELGDSALYFCASSVVGFNTEAFFGQGTRLTVV.